This TCR beta chain was retrieved from a study of T cells in localized non-small cell lung cancer. CDR3 size: 15 residues. V shed 5 bases and J shed 4 bases, with 12 bases lying between them. CDR1 MNHEY and CDR2 SVGAGI come from the germline V gene. Some clones are missing from TCRdb's copy, which holds only in-frame ones; the method was immunoSEQ multiplex PCR. The sample shows approximately 89,000 clones, around three quarters of them seen only once. This receptor was identified in a man aged 35-69 years with stage II squamous cell lung carcinoma. Sequences were derived from PBMCs, sampled before any cancer treatment. V usage is TRBV6-5 and J usage is TRBJ2-6; no clear D gene. The CDR3 DNA reads TGTGCCAGCAGTCTGACCCTTACCGGGGCCAACGTCCTGACTTTC. It codes for CASSLTLTGANVLTF.